The TCR beta chain described here comes from a study of beta chain features in type 1 diabetes. Study overall: Across every sample, 100 million to 130 million sorted cells were examined in total.

This clone was detected only a few times. No antigen is known for it. The V gene end was trimmed by 2 bases and the J gene end by 2 bases; junction bases not matched to a gene: 7. The CDR3 extends over 16 amino acids. From germline, CDR1 is MNHEY and CDR2 SVGAGI. Central memory, naive, regulatory and stem cell-like memory CD4+ cells were sorted by CD45RO/CCR7/CD25/CD127/CD95/CD27. Isolated RNA was reverse transcribed in full, so expressed TCRB transcripts were sequenced. Libraries were prepared by immunoSEQ multiplex PCR; TCRdb keeps only in-frame clonotypes and omits some of them. Found here are more than 150,000 clones, around an eighth of them singletons; the top ten hold around 0.63%. Study-wide points: Although PCR might favor shorter templates, it would do so equally in patients and controls. Moderate but significant shortening of TCRB CDR3s was recorded in all four CD4+ subsets from Type 1 diabetes patients.

This TCR was sampled from a woman aged 18-29 years in good health. The chain is built from TRBV6-5 and TRBJ2-3, with 7 positions matching TRBD2. Sequences were obtained from central memory CD4+ T cells from blood. In DNA form, the CDR3 reads TGTGCCAGCAGTTACCCGGCTAGCGGCGTCACAGATACGCAGTATTTT. It yields the protein CASSYPASGVTDTQYF.